This T cell receptor beta chain appears in the sequencing data of a study of CD8+CD57+ T cells in acquired aplastic anemia. Study overall: DNA per sorted CD4+ or CD8+ sample ranged roughly 0.18 to 30 ug, averaging approximately 3.3 ug.

The template for TCR beta VDJ and CDR3 sequence profiling was genomic DNA. TCRdb processed the reads anew with MiXCR; each CDR3 protein has one entry. Of 90,000 to 130,000 distinct CDR3 sequences in the sample, 40% to 60% were seen once. This clonotype was seen many times. Looked up from germline, CDR1 is MNHNS and CDR2 is SASEGT. This CDR3 region has 12 residues. V dropped 6 bases and J dropped 4 bases, with 10 bases sitting between them. The V call is TRBV6-1, the J call TRBJ2-7; D possibly corresponds to TRBD2 (5 bases). The origin of this receptor is a human donor in good health, serving as a control. Sequencing used sorted CD4+, CD8+, or CD8+CD57+ T cells (not recorded which) from PBMCs. CDR3 nucleotides: TGTGCCAGCAGCGACGAGGGTTACGAGCAGTACTTC. Residues: CASSDEGYEQYF.